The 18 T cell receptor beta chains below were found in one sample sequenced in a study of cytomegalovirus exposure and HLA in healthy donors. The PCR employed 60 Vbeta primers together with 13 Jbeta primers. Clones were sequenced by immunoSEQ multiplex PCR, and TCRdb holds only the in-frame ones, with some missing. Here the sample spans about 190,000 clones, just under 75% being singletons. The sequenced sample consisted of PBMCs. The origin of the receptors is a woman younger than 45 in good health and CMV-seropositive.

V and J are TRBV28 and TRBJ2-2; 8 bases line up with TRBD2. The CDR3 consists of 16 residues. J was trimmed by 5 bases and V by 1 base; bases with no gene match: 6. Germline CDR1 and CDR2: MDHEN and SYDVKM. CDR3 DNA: TGTGCCAGCAGTTTATATGGGACTAGGGGTACCGGGGAGCTGTTTTTT. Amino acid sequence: CASSLYGTRGTGELFF. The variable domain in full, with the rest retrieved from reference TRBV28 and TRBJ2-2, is DVKVTQSSRYLVKRTGEKVFLECVQDMDHENMFWYRQDPGLGLRLIYFSYDVKMKEKGDIPEGYSVSREKKERFSLILESASTNQTSMYLCASSLYGTRGTGELFFGEGSRLTVL.

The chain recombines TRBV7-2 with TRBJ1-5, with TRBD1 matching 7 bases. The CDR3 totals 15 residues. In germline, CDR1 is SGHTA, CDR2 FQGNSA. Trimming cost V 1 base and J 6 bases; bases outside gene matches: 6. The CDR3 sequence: CASSLVVGGVQPQHF. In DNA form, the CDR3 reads TGTGCCAGCAGCTTAGTGGTAGGGGGCGTTCAGCCCCAGCATTTT. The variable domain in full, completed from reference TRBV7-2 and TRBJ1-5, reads GAGVSQSPSNKVTEKGKDVELRCDPISGHTALYWYRQSLGQGLEFLIYFQGNSAPDKSGLPSDRFSAERTGGSVSTLTIQRTQQEDSAVYLCASSLVVGGVQPQHFGDGTRLSIL.

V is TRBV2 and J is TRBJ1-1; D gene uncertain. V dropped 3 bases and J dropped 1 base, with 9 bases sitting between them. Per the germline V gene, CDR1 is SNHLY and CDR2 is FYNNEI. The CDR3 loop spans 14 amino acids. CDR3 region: CASSEENPNTEAFF. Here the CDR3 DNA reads TGTGCCAGCAGTGAGGAGAACCCGAACACTGAAGCTTTCTTT. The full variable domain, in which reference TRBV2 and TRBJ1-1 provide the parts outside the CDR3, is EPEVTQTPSHQVTQMGQEVILRCVPISNHLYFYWYRQILGQKVEFLVSFYNNEISEKSEIFDDQFSVERPDGSNFTLKIRSTKLEDSAMYFCASSEENPNTEAFFGQGTRLTVV.

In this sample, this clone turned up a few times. The CDR3 protein is CASSLYGQGTDTQYF. The CDR3 nucleotides are TGTGCCAGCTCTCTTTATGGACAGGGCACAGATACGCAGTATTTT. This rearrangement joins TRBV18 to TRBJ2-3, with 7 bases fitting TRBD1. Germline V lookup: CDR1 KGHSH, CDR2 LQKENI. The trim removed 6 bases at V and 1 base at J, leaving 7 bases unmatched. The CDR3 runs to 15 residues.

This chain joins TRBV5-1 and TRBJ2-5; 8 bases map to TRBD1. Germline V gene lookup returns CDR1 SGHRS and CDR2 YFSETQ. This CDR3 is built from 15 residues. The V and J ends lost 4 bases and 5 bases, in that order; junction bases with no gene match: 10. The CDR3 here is CASSRRTGTKETQYF. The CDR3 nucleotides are TGCGCCAGCAGCCGCCGGACAGGGACGAAGGAGACCCAGTACTTC. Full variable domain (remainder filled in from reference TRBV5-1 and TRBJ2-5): KAGVTQTPRYLIKTRGQQVTLSCSPISGHRSVSWYQQTPGQGLQFLFEYFSETQRNKGNFPGRFSGRQFSNSRSEMNVSTLELGDSALYLCASSRRTGTKETQYFGPGTRLLVL.

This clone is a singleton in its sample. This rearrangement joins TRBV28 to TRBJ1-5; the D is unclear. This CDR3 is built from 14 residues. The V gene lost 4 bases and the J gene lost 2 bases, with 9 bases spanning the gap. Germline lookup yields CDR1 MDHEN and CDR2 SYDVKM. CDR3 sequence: CASSWGGRNQPQHF. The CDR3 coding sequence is TGTGCCAGCAGTTGGGGAGGTCGCAATCAGCCCCAGCATTTT.

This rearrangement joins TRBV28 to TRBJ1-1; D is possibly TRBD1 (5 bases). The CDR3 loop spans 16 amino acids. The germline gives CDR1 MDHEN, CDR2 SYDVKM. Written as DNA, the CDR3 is TGTGCTACAATCCTTGGGGGGAAGGGGATCGGCACTGAAGCTTTCTTT. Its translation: CATILGGKGIGTEAFF.

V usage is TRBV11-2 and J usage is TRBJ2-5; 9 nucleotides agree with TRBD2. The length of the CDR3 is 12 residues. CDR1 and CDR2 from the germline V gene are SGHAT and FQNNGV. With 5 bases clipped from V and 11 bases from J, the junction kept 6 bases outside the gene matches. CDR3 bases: TGTGCCAGCAGCCTAAGGACTAGCGCTCAGTACTTC. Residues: CASSLRTSAQYF.

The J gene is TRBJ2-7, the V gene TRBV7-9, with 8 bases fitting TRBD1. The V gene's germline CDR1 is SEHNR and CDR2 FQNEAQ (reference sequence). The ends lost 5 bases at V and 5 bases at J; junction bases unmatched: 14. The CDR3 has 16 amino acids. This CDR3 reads CASSPKMAGGLHEQYF. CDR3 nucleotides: TGTGCCAGCAGCCCCAAGATGGCAGGGGGCCTCCACGAGCAGTACTTC.

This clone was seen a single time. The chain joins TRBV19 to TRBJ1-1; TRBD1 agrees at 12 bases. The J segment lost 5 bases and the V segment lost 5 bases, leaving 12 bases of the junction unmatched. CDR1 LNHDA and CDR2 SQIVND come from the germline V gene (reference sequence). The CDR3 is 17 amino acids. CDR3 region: CASSFRTGTGGRTEAFF. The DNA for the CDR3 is TGTGCCAGTAGTTTCCGCACCGGGACAGGGGGCAGAACTGAAGCTTTCTTT.

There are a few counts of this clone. This CDR3 reads CASSPQGSEAFF. The DNA for the CDR3 is TGTGCCAGCTCCCCTCAGGGATCAGAAGCTTTCTTT. The chain employs TRBV18 and TRBJ1-1, with a tentative D call TRBD1 (5 bases). The CDR3 runs to 12 residues. Germline V CDR1 and CDR2: KGHSH, LQKENI. The V gene lost 6 bases and the J gene lost 8 bases, with 13 bases spanning the gap.

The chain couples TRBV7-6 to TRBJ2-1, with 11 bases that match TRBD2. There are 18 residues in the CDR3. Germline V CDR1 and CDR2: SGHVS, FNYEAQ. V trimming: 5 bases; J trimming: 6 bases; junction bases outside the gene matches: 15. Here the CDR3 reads CASSLGSIGSGRANEQFF. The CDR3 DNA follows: TGTGCCAGCAGCCTTGGATCCATAGGTAGCGGGAGGGCCAATGAGCAGTTCTTC.

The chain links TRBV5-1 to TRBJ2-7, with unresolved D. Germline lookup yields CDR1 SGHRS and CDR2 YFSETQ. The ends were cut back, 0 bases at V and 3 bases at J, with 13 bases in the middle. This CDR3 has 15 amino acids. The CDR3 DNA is TGCGCCAGCAGCTTGGCCCCAGGAAACCTCTACGAGCAGTACTTC. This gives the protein CASSLAPGNLYEQYF.

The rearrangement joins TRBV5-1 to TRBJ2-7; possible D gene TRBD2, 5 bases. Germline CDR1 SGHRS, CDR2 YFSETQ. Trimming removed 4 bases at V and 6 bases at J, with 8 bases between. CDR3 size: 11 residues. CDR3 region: CASSPGSEQYF. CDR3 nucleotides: TGCGCCAGCAGCCCGGGGAGCGAGCAGTACTTC.

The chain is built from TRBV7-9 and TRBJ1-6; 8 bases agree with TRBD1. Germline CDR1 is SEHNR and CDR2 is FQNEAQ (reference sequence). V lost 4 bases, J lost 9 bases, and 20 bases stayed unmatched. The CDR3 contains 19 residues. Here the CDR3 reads CASSSDRESEAVRRSPLHF. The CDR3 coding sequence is TGTGCCAGCAGCTCGGACAGGGAAAGTGAGGCGGTCCGACGTTCACCCCTCCACTTT.

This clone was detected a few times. The CDR3, as DNA: TGTGCCAGCAGTGTATCCCCATCACAGGGGGAATTTGACAACACCATATATTTT. It specifies CASSVSPSQGEFDNTIYF. The J gene is TRBJ1-3, the V gene TRBV6-1; 8 bases agree with TRBD1. Per germline, CDR1 MNHNS and CDR2 SASEGT. The length of the CDR3 is 18 residues. Losses at the gene ends were 4 bases for V and 7 bases for J; bases not matched to a gene: 18.

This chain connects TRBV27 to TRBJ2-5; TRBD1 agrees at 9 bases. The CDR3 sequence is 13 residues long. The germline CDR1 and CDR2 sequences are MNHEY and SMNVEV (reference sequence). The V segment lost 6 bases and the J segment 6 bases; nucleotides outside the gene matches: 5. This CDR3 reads CASRPGQGKTQYF. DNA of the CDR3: TGTGCCAGCAGGCCGGGACAGGGAAAGACCCAGTACTTC.

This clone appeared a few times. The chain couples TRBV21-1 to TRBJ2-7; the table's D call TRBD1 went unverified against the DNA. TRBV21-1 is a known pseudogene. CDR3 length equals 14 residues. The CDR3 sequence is CASSMRTGGYEQYF. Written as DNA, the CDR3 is TGTGCCAGCAGCATGCGGACAGGGGGCTACGAGCAGTACTTC.